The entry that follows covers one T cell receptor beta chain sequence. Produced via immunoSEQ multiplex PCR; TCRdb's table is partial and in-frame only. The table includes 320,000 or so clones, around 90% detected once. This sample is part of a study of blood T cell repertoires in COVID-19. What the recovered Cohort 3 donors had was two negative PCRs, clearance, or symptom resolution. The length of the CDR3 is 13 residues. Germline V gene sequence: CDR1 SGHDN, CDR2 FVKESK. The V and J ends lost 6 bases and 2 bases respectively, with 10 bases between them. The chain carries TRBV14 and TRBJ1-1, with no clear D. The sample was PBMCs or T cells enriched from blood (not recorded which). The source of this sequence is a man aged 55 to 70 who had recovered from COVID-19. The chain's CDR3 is CASSIGGNTEAFF. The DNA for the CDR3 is TGTGCCAGCAGTATAGGAGGTAACACTGAAGCTTTCTTT.